This entry lists 13 T cell receptor beta chains sequenced from one sample in a study of cytomegalovirus exposure and HLA in healthy donors. PCR amplification relied on 60 Vbeta primers (plus 13 Jbeta primers). The table came from immunoSEQ multiplex PCR; TCRdb's copy has only in-frame clones and leaves some out. Of roughly 100,000 clones listed, approximately 80% were seen once; the top ten hold around 4.5%. The sequenced sample consisted of PBMCs. These receptors all come from a woman aged 40-49 years in good health and CMV-seronegative.

The rearrangement joins TRBV7-8 to TRBJ2-5; D is perhaps TRBD1 (6 bases). V lost 6 bases and J 3 bases, leaving 11 bases between the germline ends. In germline, CDR1 is SGHVS, CDR2 FQNEAQ. The CDR3 is made up of 13 amino acids. CDR3 loop: CASSRRGKETQYF. In nucleotides, the CDR3 is TGTGCCAGCAGTCGCAGGGGAAAAGAGACCCAGTACTTC.

This clone was picked up a small number of times. This rearrangement joins TRBV5-1 to TRBJ1-1; the match to TRBD1 covers 7 bases. CDR3 size: 15 residues. V lost 5 bases and J lost 6; bases outside the gene matches: 13. Germline V CDR1 and CDR2: SGHRS, YFSETQ. The CDR3 spells CASRSGQAGGPEAFF. The CDR3 DNA reads as TGCGCCAGCAGGAGCGGACAGGCTGGGGGTCCTGAAGCTTTCTTT. The full variable domain, its missing parts supplied by reference TRBV5-1 and TRBJ1-1, is KAGVTQTPRYLIKTRGQQVTLSCSPISGHRSVSWYQQTPGQGLQFLFEYFSETQRNKGNFPGRFSGRQFSNSRSEMNVSTLELGDSALYLCASRSGQAGGPEAFFGQGTRLTVV.

The CDR3: CASSPRRDRGDIQYF. DNA of the CDR3: TGTGCCAGCAGCCCGAGGAGGGACAGGGGAGACATTCAGTACTTC. This chain connects TRBV6-5 to TRBJ2-4; 10 nucleotides agree with TRBD1. From germline, CDR1 is MNHEY and CDR2 SVGAGI. V gave up 6 bases and J gave up 8 bases; unmatched junction bases: 10. The CDR3 consists of 15 residues.

The chain employs TRBV4-1 and TRBJ1-1; a weak D match, TRBD1 (6 bases). The length of the CDR3 is 16 residues. In germline, CDR1 is MGHRA, CDR2 YSYEKL. Trimming cost V 0 bases and J 3 bases, with 14 bases left between them. The CDR3 DNA follows: TGCGCCAGCAGCCAAGATCCAGGGGTGGGGGACACTGAAGCTTTCTTT. Amino acids: CASSQDPGVGDTEAFF.

This chain links TRBV7-2 with TRBJ2-5, with 8 bases that match TRBD2. Near its end, the DNA agrees better with TRBJ2-7, so the J call may be wrong. This CDR3 comprises 15 residues. The germline V gene encodes CDR1 SGHTA and CDR2 FQGNSA. The CDR3 DNA is TGTGCCAGCAGCTCTTCAGCGGGGGCCCTCTACGAGCAGTACTTC. This translates into CASSSSAGALYEQYF.

This clone has a handful of counts. The rearrangement uses TRBV6-1 and TRBJ2-3; 8 bases fit TRBD1. Trimming cost V 2 bases and J 4 bases; bases outside gene matches: 5. The germline V gene has CDR1 MNHNS and CDR2 SASEGT. This CDR3 has 15 residues. The CDR3: CASSEHRGFADTQYF. CDR3 sequence (DNA): TGTGCCAGCAGTGAACACAGGGGGTTCGCAGATACGCAGTATTTT.

This chain connects TRBV7-9 to TRBJ1-1; D not certain. This CDR3 comprises 14 residues. The V gene's germline CDR1 is SEHNR and CDR2 FQNEAQ (reference sequence). V was shortened by 2 bases and J by 2 bases, with 9 bases between the two germline ends. CDR3 amino acids: CASSLMASNTEAFF. As DNA, the CDR3 is TGTGCCAGCAGCTTAATGGCTTCCAACACTGAAGCTTTCTTT.

The chain is built from TRBV28 and TRBJ1-2; D remains ambiguous. The CDR3 runs to 14 residues. Trimming removed 3 bases at V and 4 bases at J, with 12 bases between. Germline CDR1 reads MDHEN; CDR2 reads SYDVKM. The CDR3, as DNA: TGTGCCAGCAGTTTGCGGGGTCGCGCCTATGGCTACACCTTC. Protein sequence: CASSLRGRAYGYTF.

The chain is built from TRBV2 and TRBJ2-3, with TRBD2 matching over 11 bases. CDR3 length: 17 amino acids. From germline, CDR1 is SNHLY and CDR2 FYNNEI. V lost 6 bases, J lost 4 bases, and 12 bases stayed unmatched. As DNA, the CDR3 is TGTGCCAGCAGAGAGAAAATAGCGGGGGGGCCGGCAGATACGCAGTATTTT. Translation gives CASREKIAGGPADTQYF.

The gene calls are TRBV5-1 and TRBJ2-5; possible D gene TRBD2, 6 bases. The CDR3 length is 14 residues. V was trimmed by 4 bases and J by 5 bases, leaving 15 bases between them. Germline CDR1 is SGHRS and CDR2 is YFSETQ. The CDR3: CASSLGGGTETQYF. The CDR3 DNA follows: TGCGCCAGCAGCCTGGGAGGAGGGACGGAGACCCAGTACTTC.

The chain has TRBV7-6 and TRBJ1-1, with D possibly being TRBD1 (6 bases). The CDR3 has 12 residues. The ends were cut back, 1 base at V and 7 bases at J, with 7 bases in the middle. CDR1 is SGHVS and CDR2 is FNYEAQ in the germline V gene. CDR3 coding DNA: TGTGCCAGCAGCTTAGAGGGGGTTGAAGCTTTCTTT. Amino acids: CASSLEGVEAFF.

The V and J genes are TRBV7-6 and TRBJ2-7; 10 bases line up with TRBD2. CDR1 SGHVS and CDR2 FNYEAQ come from the germline V gene. The ends lost 2 bases at V and 2 bases at J; junction bases unmatched: 3. The length of the CDR3 is 15 residues. The CDR3 bases are TGTGCCAGCAGCTTAACTAGCGGGGCCGCCTACGAGCAGTACTTC. Protein sequence: CASSLTSGAAYEQYF.

This rearrangement joins TRBV5-1 to TRBJ1-1, with D perhaps TRBD1 (5 bases). The CDR3 covers 17 residues. The germline V and J ends were trimmed by 0 bases and 5 bases, with 20 bases remaining between them. Germline V CDR1 and CDR2: SGHRS, YFSETQ. CDR3 residues: CASSLEAAGLGGTEAFF. CDR3 in DNA: TGCGCCAGCAGCTTGGAGGCTGCAGGGTTGGGGGGGACTGAAGCTTTCTTT.